Ten or more counts support the clone carrying this TCR beta chain. Its antigen is unidentified. Unsorted libraries came from 2 million PBMCs stored at -80 °C. These data belong to a study of neurological immune-mediated disorders. Overall study results and limits: There were no CDR3 amino acid sequences shared by expanded clones across subjects, a result suggesting private repertoires in all groups.

Germline V CDR1 and CDR2: MNHEY, SVGEGT. Trimming removed 5 bases from V and 0 bases from J; junction bases left unmatched: 9. This CDR3 is 18 amino acids long. 5'RACE employing 10-nucleotide random UMIs yielded the cDNA. TCRdb re-analysed the 5' RACE reads in MiXCR, keeping a single row per CDR3 protein. Here the sample spans tens of thousands of distinct CDR3 sequences, roughly 25% being singletons. The receptor was derived from a woman in her 70s in good health. The V call is TRBV6-2 or TRBV6-3, the J call TRBJ2-7, with 14 bases fitting TRBD2. Sequenced: PBMCs. This CDR3 reads CASSAGTSGSWRSYEQYF. The CDR3 DNA reads as TGTGCCAGCAGTGCCGGGACTAGCGGGAGTTGGCGCTCCTACGAGCAGTACTTC.